The clone carrying this T cell receptor (beta chain) was seen at least ten times. Its cognate antigen is unknown. For a library built for alpha chains, this beta chain is a stray read; little rests on its size. Time point meaning: sample taken at primary tumor resection. Researchers sequenced whole RNA taken from tumor, nontumor lung or frozen PBMC without sorting. This CDR3 spans 11 amino acids. Trimming removed 11 bases at V and 2 bases at J, with 10 bases between. This entry belongs to a study of spatial heterogeneity in lung cancer. Study outcomes and limitations: Mutation counts in tumors were tracked by counts of expanded intratumoral alpha and beta TCRs.

TCRdb itself ran the 5' RACE reads through MiXCR, one entry per CDR3 protein. The sample lists over 8,500 distinct CDR3 sequences, about 13% occurring once. This chain connects TRBV23-1 to TRBJ2-7; D is undetermined. TRBV23-1 is an ORF, with its function uncertain. Source: lung tumor tissue, taken at surgery. The receptor's source is a male donor with early-stage non-small cell lung cancer. The CDR3 region has the DNA TGCGCCTGGAGTGCCCCCTACGAGCAGTACGTC. It specifies CAWSAPYEQYV.